Each of the 12 T cell receptor beta chains below was sequenced from the same sample in a study of blood T cell repertoires in COVID-19. Clones were sequenced by immunoSEQ multiplex PCR, and TCRdb holds only the in-frame ones, with some missing. The table shows about 120,000 clones, with approximately 90% occurring only once. Sample: peripheral blood. These receptors all come from a human donor in a cohort sampled during active COVID-19.

The gene calls are TRBV11-2 and TRBJ1-2; D unclear. From germline, CDR1 is SGHAT and CDR2 FQNNGV. V shed 1 base and J shed 2 bases, with 8 bases lying between them. The CDR3 has 14 amino acids. The CDR3 sequence: CASSLGELNYGYTF. The CDR3 DNA is TGTGCCAGCAGCTTAGGAGAGCTCAACTATGGCTACACCTTC.

The chain has TRBV3-1 (or the pseudogene TRBV3-2) and TRBJ2-5, with D uncertain. This CDR3 region has 15 residues. V was clipped by 0 bases and J by 5 bases, with 13 bases between them. Germline V gives CDR1 LGHDT, CDR2 YNNKEL (reference sequence). The CDR3 spells CASSQDPSARETQYF. The CDR3 DNA reads as TGTGCCAGCAGCCAAGACCCCTCCGCTCGGGAGACCCAGTACTTC.

The rearrangement joins TRBV10-1 to TRBJ2-3; perhaps TRBD2 as D (6 bases). The CDR3 runs 13 residues. V was pared by 4 bases and J by 2 bases, with 7 bases between. Per germline, CDR1 WNHNN and CDR2 SYGVQD (reference sequence). This CDR3 reads CASSAGDTDTQYF. CDR3 sequence (DNA): TGCGCCAGCAGTGCGGGGGACACAGATACGCAGTATTTT.

V and J are TRBV10-1 and TRBJ1-1; D unresolved. The V end lost 2 bases, the J end lost 3 bases, and 10 bases lay between the germline ends. Germline assignment: CDR1 WNHNN and CDR2 SYGVQD (reference sequence). CDR3 size: 14 residues. In DNA, the CDR3 is TGCGCCAGCAGTGAGACCCCGGACTACACTGAAGCTTTCTTT. This gives the protein CASSETPDYTEAFF.

The chain combines TRBV30 with TRBJ1-1, with D perhaps matching TRBD1 (6 bases). Trimming cost V 6 bases and J 3 bases, with 11 bases left between them. Germline V gene lookup returns CDR1 GTSNPN and CDR2 SVGIG (reference sequence). This CDR3 has 12 amino acids. The CDR3 region has the DNA TGTGCCTGCGGGACATCGTACACTGAAGCTTTCTTT. Amino acid sequence: CACGTSYTEAFF.

The rearrangement uses TRBV20-1 and TRBJ2-3; 10 bases are shared with TRBD1. This CDR3 is 16 amino acids long. CDR1 DFQATT and CDR2 SNEGSKA come from the germline V gene (reference sequence). After removal of 3 bases from V and 4 bases from J, the junction contained 10 bases not matched to a gene. The CDR3 DNA follows: TGCAGTGCTAGTGGGACAGGGGAAATTTGGTCAGATACGCAGTATTTT. As protein: CSASGTGEIWSDTQYF.

This rearrangement joins TRBV11-2 to TRBJ2-7; 9 nucleotides align to TRBD1. The CDR3 has 12 residues. With V trimmed by 5 bases and J by 12 bases, 8 bases remained unmatched. The germline CDR1 and CDR2 sequences are SGHAT and FQNNGV. Written as DNA, the CDR3 is TGTGCCAGCAGCACCCGGACAGGGGATTTGTACTTC. Its translation: CASSTRTGDLYF. The whole variable domain, remainder taken from reference TRBV11-2 and TRBJ2-7, is EAGVAQSPRYKIIEKRQSVAFWCNPISGHATLYWYQQILGQGPKLLIQFQNNGVVDDSQLPKDRFSAERLKGVDSTLKIQPAKLEDSAVYLCASSTRTGDLYFGPGTRLTVT.

This clone was counted a single time. The chain employs TRBV5-1 and TRBJ2-5, with 7 bases identical to TRBD2. The CDR3 sequence is 15 residues long. After removal of 4 bases from V and 5 bases from J, the junction contained 11 bases not matched to a gene. Germline CDR1 SGHRS, CDR2 YFSETQ. The CDR3 sequence: CASSPTGGIWETQYF. Written as DNA, the CDR3 is TGCGCCAGCAGCCCAACCGGGGGGATTTGGGAGACCCAGTACTTC.

This clone was recorded once. The chain employs TRBV19 and TRBJ2-7; TRBD1 matches 10 bases. The CDR3 sequence is 14 residues long. Germline CDR1 reads LNHDA; CDR2 reads SQIVND (reference sequence). With 5 bases clipped from V and 1 base from J, the junction kept 2 bases outside the gene matches. The CDR3 sequence: CASSSGQGSYEQYF. CDR3 DNA sequence: TGTGCCAGTAGTTCGGGACAGGGGTCCTACGAGCAGTACTTC.

This chain joins TRBV5-1 and TRBJ2-1; TRBD2 matches at 13 bases. J gave up 9 bases and V 4 bases, and 10 bases lay outside the gene matches. The germline CDR1 and CDR2 sequences are SGHRS and YFSETQ. There are 16 residues in the CDR3. CDR3 amino acids: CASSQDIGLAGVEQFF. CDR3 sequence (DNA): TGCGCCAGCAGCCAGGACATAGGACTAGCGGGAGTTGAGCAGTTCTTC. The whole variable domain, remainder taken from reference TRBV5-1 and TRBJ2-1, is KAGVTQTPRYLIKTRGQQVTLSCSPISGHRSVSWYQQTPGQGLQFLFEYFSETQRNKGNFPGRFSGRQFSNSRSEMNVSTLELGDSALYLCASSQDIGLAGVEQFFGPGTRLTVL.

This clone was seen only once. The rearrangement links TRBV27 to TRBJ2-7, with 9 bases fitting TRBD1. The germline V gene has CDR1 MNHEY and CDR2 SMNVEV (reference sequence). The CDR3 consists of 15 residues. The V gene end was trimmed by 6 bases and the J gene end by 7 bases; junction bases not matched to a gene: 13. The CDR3 region has the DNA TGTGCCAGCAGCGGAAACAGGGGGCCAGGGAAAGAGCAGTACTTC. It translates to CASSGNRGPGKEQYF.

The rearrangement uses TRBV18 and TRBJ1-5; 7 bases match TRBD1. Trimming took 6 bases from V and 5 from J; bases not matched to a gene: 7. This CDR3 is built from 14 residues. The germline V gene encodes CDR1 KGHSH and CDR2 LQKENI. The CDR3 spells CASSQQGLDQPQHF. The CDR3, as DNA: TGTGCCAGCTCGCAACAGGGGTTGGATCAGCCCCAGCATTTT.